Each of the 17 T cell receptor beta chains below was sequenced from the same sample in a study of cytomegalovirus exposure and HLA in healthy donors. Primers included in the PCR were 60 Vbeta and 13 Jbeta primers. Only in-frame clones appear in the TCRdb table, and some are missing; sequencing was by immunoSEQ multiplex PCR. The sample has roughly 90,000 clones; around 78% are singletons. Source material: PBMCs. Source of these receptors: a woman aged 35 to 49 in good health and CMV-seropositive.

V usage is TRBV28 and J usage is TRBJ1-5; TRBD1 matches at 10 bases. The junction had 7 bases not matched to a gene; V was cut back by 5 bases and J by 6 bases. The germline CDR1 and CDR2 sequences are MDHEN and SYDVKM. This CDR3 has 15 amino acids. CDR3 in amino acids: CASSPGTGEFQPQHF. CDR3 nucleotide sequence: TGTGCCAGCAGTCCCGGGACAGGGGAGTTTCAGCCCCAGCATTTT.

This clone was observed once. The chain is built from TRBV9 and TRBJ2-1, with 10 bases that match TRBD2. This CDR3 region has 15 residues. Germline V gene lookup returns CDR1 SGDLS and CDR2 YYNGEE. V lost 5 bases, J lost 9 bases, and 11 bases stayed unmatched. The CDR3 region is CASSVGASGSAEQFF. Here the CDR3 DNA reads TGTGCCAGCAGTGTTGGGGCTAGCGGGAGCGCTGAGCAGTTCTTC.

The chain employs TRBV6-4 and TRBJ2-1; TRBD2 matches 10 bases. Germline CDR1 MRHNA, CDR2 SNTAGT. J was trimmed by 8 bases and V by 4 bases; bases with no gene match: 5. The CDR3 contains 14 residues. CDR3 in amino acids: CASSGLAGGDEQFF. The CDR3 nucleotides read TGTGCCAGCAGTGGACTAGCGGGTGGGGATGAGCAGTTCTTC.

The V and J genes are TRBV7-9 and TRBJ2-3, with 7 bases that match TRBD1. The V and J ends lost 3 bases and 2 bases, in that order; junction bases with no gene match: 5. This CDR3 has 15 amino acids. The germline V gene has CDR1 SEHNR and CDR2 FQNEAQ (reference sequence). In nucleotides, the CDR3 is TGTGCCAGCAGCTTTCTCGGACAGGACACAGATACGCAGTATTTT. Translated, it gives CASSFLGQDTDTQYF.

V and J are TRBV6-6 and TRBJ1-1; TRBD1 matches 10 bases. This CDR3 is built from 15 residues. With 4 bases clipped from V and 1 base from J, the junction kept 3 bases outside the gene matches. The germline V gene encodes CDR1 MNHNY and CDR2 SVGAGI (reference sequence). CDR3 region: CASSSRTGGNTEAFF. Here the CDR3 DNA reads TGTGCCAGCAGTTCCCGGACAGGGGGGAACACTGAAGCTTTCTTT.

The V call is TRBV28, the J call TRBJ1-1, with D possibly matching TRBD1 (5 bases). The germline V gene has CDR1 MDHEN and CDR2 SYDVKM. The CDR3 has 15 residues. Trimming removed 0 bases from V and 1 base from J, with 9 bases in between. The DNA for the CDR3 is TGTGCCAGCAGTTTATGGGCAGGGCCGAACACTGAAGCTTTCTTT. It codes for CASSLWAGPNTEAFF.

The chain carries TRBV7-3 and TRBJ2-5, with 14 bases fitting TRBD2. V gave up 5 bases and J gave up 5 bases; unmatched junction bases: 7. Germline V gene lookup returns CDR1 SGHTA and CDR2 FQGTGA. This CDR3 spans 16 amino acids. As DNA, the CDR3 is TGTGCCAGCAGCCCCGGACTAGCGGGAGGTTCGGAGACCCAGTACTTC. It yields the protein CASSPGLAGGSETQYF.

The rearrangement uses TRBV19 and TRBJ1-1, with 8 bases that match TRBD1. CDR1 and CDR2 from the germline V gene are LNHDA and SQIVND (reference sequence). The CDR3 loop spans 15 amino acids. The V and J ends lost 3 bases and 5 bases, in that order; junction bases with no gene match: 8. The DNA of the CDR3 is TGTGCCAGTAGTATGTCCCAGGGGGCAATGACTGAAGCTTTCTTT. Translation: CASSMSQGAMTEAFF.

The chain joins TRBV11-3 to TRBJ2-7; D remains unclear. The CDR3 consists of 15 residues. CDR1 is SGHNT, CDR2 YENEEA, per germline. Trimming took off 6 bases at V and 0 bases at J, with 15 bases between the two ends. CDR3 sequence: CASSSRVPFSYEQYF. The CDR3 region has the DNA TGTGCCAGCAGTAGCCGGGTCCCTTTCTCCTACGAGCAGTACTTC.

The rearrangement links TRBV5-8 to TRBJ2-3, with 8 bases aligning to TRBD1. This CDR3 is built from 15 residues. Losses at the gene ends were 0 bases for V and 8 bases for J; bases not matched to a gene: 8. Looked up from germline, CDR1 is SGHTS and CDR2 is YDEGEE. The DNA of the CDR3 is TGTGCCAGCAGCTTGGCTTGGCCCACAGGGGGTACGCAGTATTTT. Translation: CASSLAWPTGGTQYF. The complete variable domain, with remaining parts taken from reference TRBV5-8 and TRBJ2-3, reads EAGVTQSPTHLIKTRGQQATLRCSPISGHTSVYWYQQALGLGLQFLLWYDEGEERNRGNFPPRFSGRQFPNYSSELNVNALELEDSALYLCASSLAWPTGGTQYFGPGTRLTVL.

This clone was detected only once. The rearrangement links TRBV11-3 to TRBJ2-2; 9 bases fit TRBD2. Germline CDR1 reads SGHNT; CDR2 reads YENEEA. The CDR3 consists of 17 residues. With 5 bases clipped from V and 4 bases from J, the junction kept 11 bases outside the gene matches. For the CDR3, the DNA is TGTGCCAGCAGCCCCCGTAGCGGGAGTGGGGTCACCGGGGAGCTGTTTTTT. Encoded protein: CASSPRSGSGVTGELFF. Variable domain in full (rest from reference TRBV11-3 and TRBJ2-2): EAGVVQSPRYKIIEKKQPVAFWCNPISGHNTLYWYLQNLGQGPELLIRYENEEAVDDSQLPKDRFSAERLKGVDSTLKIQPAELGDSAVYLCASSPRSGSGVTGELFFGEGSRLTVL.

With respect to this clone: One end of the junction does not line up with germline, which may come from a read error. This sequence joins TRBV7-7 and TRBJ2-3; no clear D. CDR3 length: 13 amino acids. The germline V gene has CDR1 SSHAT and CDR2 FNYEAQ (reference sequence). The chain's CDR3 is CASSLAQTDTQYF. The CDR3 region has the DNA TGTGCTAGCAGCTTAGCTCAAACAGATACGCAGTATTTT.

The chain couples TRBV11-2 to TRBJ2-2; unclear D gene. V was cut by 4 bases and J by 7 bases, with 7 bases left in between. From germline, CDR1 is SGHAT and CDR2 FQNNGV. CDR3 size: 12 residues. The CDR3 here is CASSSRGGELFF. The CDR3 DNA is TGTGCCAGCAGCTCTAGAGGCGGGGAGCTGTTTTTT.

The chain employs TRBV5-4 and TRBJ2-7; 14 positions match TRBD2. CDR3 length: 17 amino acids. Germline assignment: CDR1 SGHNT and CDR2 YYREEE (reference sequence). The junction had 12 bases not matched to a gene; V was cut back by 2 bases and J by 8 bases. This chain's CDR3 is CASSFPDWGLAGVKQYF. The CDR3 DNA reads TGTGCCAGCAGCTTTCCTGATTGGGGACTAGCGGGAGTCAAGCAGTACTTC.

The chain employs TRBV5-6 and TRBJ2-1; 9 nucleotides align to TRBD2. The length of the CDR3 is 16 residues. J was trimmed by 6 bases and V by 0 bases; bases with no gene match: 7. Germline V lookup: CDR1 SGHDT, CDR2 YYEEEE. The CDR3 DNA sequence: TGTGCCAGCAGCTTGGCCAGCGGGAGGCCTGGCAATGAGCAGTTCTTC. Translated, it gives CASSLASGRPGNEQFF.

The rearrangement links TRBV10-3 to TRBJ2-7, with TRBD1 identical over 9 bases. Per the germline V gene, CDR1 is ENHRY and CDR2 is SYGVKD. This CDR3 region has 15 residues. V lost 5 bases to trimming and J lost 4 bases; unmatched junction nucleotides: 9. The DNA for the CDR3 is TGTGCCATCAGTACCGGGACAGGGAATCCGTACGAGCAGTACTTC. Translation gives CAISTGTGNPYEQYF.

The rearrangement joins TRBV6-5 to TRBJ2-7; D possibly corresponds to TRBD2 (6 bases). Trimming left V 2 bases short and J 4 bases short, with 6 bases between. The germline CDR1 and CDR2 sequences are MNHEY and SVGAGI. CDR3 length: 12 amino acids. DNA of the CDR3: TGTGCCAGCAGTTACGCGGGGTACGAGCAGTACTTC. Translated, it gives CASSYAGYEQYF.